This TCR beta chain was found in a study of T cell responses to AZD1222 COVID-19 vaccine. The data were produced by immunoSEQ multiplex PCR, yet TCRdb's version contains in-frame clones alone and is incomplete. In the table there are around 160,000 clones, roughly 90% of which are singletons. The CDR3 consists of 17 residues. V was clipped by 5 bases and J by 3 bases, with 19 bases between them. Germline V gene sequence: CDR1 LNHNV, CDR2 YYDKDF (reference sequence). This sequence joins TRBV15 and TRBJ2-2, with D perhaps TRBD1 or TRBD2 (5 bases each). Material: peripheral blood, obtained on day 0 of AZD1222 vaccination. The TCR originated in an adult in good health. The CDR3, as DNA: TGTGCCACCAGCTCCCCTGGGACCCCACGTCACACCGGGGAGCTGTTTTTT. Amino acids: CATSSPGTPRHTGELFF.